This T cell receptor (beta chain) was sequenced during a study of post-analysis software for immune sequencing data. TCR beta libraries were prepared from cDNA with unique molecular identifiers. The source material, 1 to 10 million T cells, gave rise to roughly 500,000 cDNA molecules. TCRdb re-called the PCR reads with MiXCR, one entry per CDR3 protein. The repertoire holds approximately 160,000 distinct CDR3 sequences, with approximately 30% as singletons. A word on this clonotype: Its antigen is undetermined.

Notes on the study in general: Patients used about 5 TRBV segments, including TRBV5-6, TRBV5-1 and TRBV20-1, more often than controls. Compared against controls, patients with multiple sclerosis displayed significantly lower normalized Chao1 diversity. Pronounced co-clustering by F measure was evident among identically batched samples.

The germline V gene has CDR1 KGHSH and CDR2 LQKENI. V was pared by 6 bases and J by 8 bases, with 15 bases between. This CDR3 spans 13 amino acids. The V gene is TRBV18, the J gene TRBJ2-3; no clear D gene. The origin of this receptor is a girl aged 5-17 years with multiple sclerosis. The sequencing input was blood. The chain's CDR3 is CASSLPPLATQYF. The CDR3 DNA reads as TGTGCCAGCTCCCTTCCTCCGTTAGCTACGCAGTATTTT.